This T cell receptor (beta chain) stems from a study of blood T cell repertoires in COVID-19. Across the study: Samples representing acute and convalescent COVID-19 were sourced from the United States, Italy and Spain. The cDNA or gDNA used as material had been derived from T cells, B-cell-depleted T cells, or PBMCs.

Per the study methods: Reference gene primers were amplified, and this amplification served to estimate nucleated cell counts. Sequencing used immunoSEQ multiplex PCR; TCRdb keeps in-frame clones, though not all of them. D and trimming come from the DNA, and the V and J calls and clone size come from that table. The table includes hundreds of thousands of clones, 88% detected once. Those enrolled, adults aged roughly 18 to 90 years, came from about two dozen US areas. This CDR3 has 15 residues. Germline V gene sequence: CDR1 LNHNV, CDR2 YYDKDF (reference sequence). Trimming removed 0 bases at V and 9 bases at J, with 12 bases between.

The chain combines TRBV15 with TRBJ1-6, with unresolved D. The specimen was PBMCs or T cells enriched from blood (not recorded which). The sequence came from a woman aged 40 to 49 with acute COVID-19. CDR3 in DNA: TGTGCCACCAGCAGAGATGTTCGGGAAGGTTCACCCCTCCACTTT. This gives the protein CATSRDVREGSPLHF.